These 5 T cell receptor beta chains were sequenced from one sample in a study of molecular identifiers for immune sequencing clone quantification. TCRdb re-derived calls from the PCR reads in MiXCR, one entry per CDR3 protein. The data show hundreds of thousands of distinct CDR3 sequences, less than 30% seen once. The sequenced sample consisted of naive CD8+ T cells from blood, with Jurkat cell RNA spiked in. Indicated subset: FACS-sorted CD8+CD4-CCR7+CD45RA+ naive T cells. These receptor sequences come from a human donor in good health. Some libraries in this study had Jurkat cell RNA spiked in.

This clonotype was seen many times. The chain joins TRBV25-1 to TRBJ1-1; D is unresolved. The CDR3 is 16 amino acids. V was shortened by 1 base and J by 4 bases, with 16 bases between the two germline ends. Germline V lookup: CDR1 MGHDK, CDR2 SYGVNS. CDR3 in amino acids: CASSEWQARVITEAFF. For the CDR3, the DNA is TGTGCCAGCAGTGAATGGCAGGCTAGGGTGATCACTGAAGCTTTCTTT.

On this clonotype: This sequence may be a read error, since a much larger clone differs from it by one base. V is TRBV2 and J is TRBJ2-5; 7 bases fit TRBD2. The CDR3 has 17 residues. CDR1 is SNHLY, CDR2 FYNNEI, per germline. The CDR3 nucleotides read TGTGCCAGCAGTAAAGCTTACGCGGGGGACCGACAAGGGACCCAGTACTTC. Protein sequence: CASSKAYAGDRQGTQYF. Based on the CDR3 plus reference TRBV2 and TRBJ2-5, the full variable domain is EPEVTQTPSHQVTQMGQEVILRCVPISNHLYFYWYRQILGQKVEFLVSFYNNEISEKSEIFDDQFSVERPDGSNFTLKIRSTKLEDSAMYFCASSKAYAGDRQGTQYFGPGTRLLVL.

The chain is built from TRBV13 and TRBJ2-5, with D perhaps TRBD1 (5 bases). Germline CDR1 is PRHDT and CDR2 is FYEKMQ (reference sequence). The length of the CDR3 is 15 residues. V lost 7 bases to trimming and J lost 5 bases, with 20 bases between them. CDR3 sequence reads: CASTKGLTVGETQYF. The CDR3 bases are TGTGCCAGCACCAAGGGGCTCACGGTGGGGGAGACCCAGTACTTC. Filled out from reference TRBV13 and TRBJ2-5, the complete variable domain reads AAGVIQSPRHLIKEKRETATLKCYPIPRHDTVYWYQQGPGQDPQFLISFYEKMQSDKGSIPDRFSAQQFSDYHSELNMSSLELGDSALYFCASTKGLTVGETQYFGPGTRLLVL.

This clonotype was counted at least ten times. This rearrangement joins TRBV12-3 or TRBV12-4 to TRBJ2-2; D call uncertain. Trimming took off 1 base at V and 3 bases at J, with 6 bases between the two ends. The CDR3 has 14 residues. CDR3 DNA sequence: TGTGCCAGCAGTTTAGAACTGTACACCGGGGAGCTGTTTTTT. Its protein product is CASSLELYTGELFF.

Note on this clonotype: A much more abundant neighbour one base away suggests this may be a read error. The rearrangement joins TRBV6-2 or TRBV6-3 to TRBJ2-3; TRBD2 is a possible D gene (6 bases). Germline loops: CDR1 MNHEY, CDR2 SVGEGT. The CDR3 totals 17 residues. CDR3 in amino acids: CVSRKWSGPESTDTQYF. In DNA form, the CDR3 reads TGTGTCAGCAGAAAGTGGAGCGGGCCAGAGAGCACAGATACGCAGTATTTT.